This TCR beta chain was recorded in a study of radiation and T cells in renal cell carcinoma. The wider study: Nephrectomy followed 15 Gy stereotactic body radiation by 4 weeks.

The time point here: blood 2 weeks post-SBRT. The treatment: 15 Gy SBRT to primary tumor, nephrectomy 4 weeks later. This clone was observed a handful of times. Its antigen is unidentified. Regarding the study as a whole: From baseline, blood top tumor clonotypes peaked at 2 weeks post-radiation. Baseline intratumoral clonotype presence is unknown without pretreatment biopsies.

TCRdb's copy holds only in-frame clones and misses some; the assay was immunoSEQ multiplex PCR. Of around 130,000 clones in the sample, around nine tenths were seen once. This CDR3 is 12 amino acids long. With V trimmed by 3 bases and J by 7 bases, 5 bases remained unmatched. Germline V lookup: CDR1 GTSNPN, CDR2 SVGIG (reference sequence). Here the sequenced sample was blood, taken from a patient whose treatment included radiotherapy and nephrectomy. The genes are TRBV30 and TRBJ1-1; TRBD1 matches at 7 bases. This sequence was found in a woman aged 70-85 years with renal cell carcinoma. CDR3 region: CAWRKGAREAFF. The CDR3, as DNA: TGTGCCTGGAGAAAGGGGGCTCGTGAAGCTTTCTTT.